This TCR beta chain was obtained from a study of blood T cell repertoires in COVID-19. Sequencing used immunoSEQ multiplex PCR; TCRdb keeps in-frame clones, though not all of them. The sample consists of about 170,000 clones, 70% to 90% of them appearing once. The CDR3 has 15 amino acids. Germline V lookup: CDR1 WSHSY, CDR2 SAAADI. With V trimmed by 6 bases and J by 1 base, 2 bases remained unmatched. This clonotype was sampled from a woman older than 75 in a cohort sampled during active or convalescent COVID-19. Material for sequencing was peripheral blood. This rearrangement joins TRBV10-2 to TRBJ1-5; TRBD1 agrees at 11 bases. The CDR3 coding sequence is TGCGCCAGCAGGGACAGGGGGCGAAGCAATCAGCCCCAGCATTTT. Translation gives CASRDRGRSNQPQHF.